This T cell receptor beta chain was obtained from a study of cytomegalovirus exposure and HLA in healthy donors. For the study at large: Out of roughly 200 million T cells, an earlier analysis found 117 million unique TCR beta sequences in total.

It was with 60 Vbeta and 13 Jbeta primers that the PCR ran. Method: immunoSEQ multiplex PCR; TCRdb's copy keeps in-frame clones and lacks some. This listing includes about 100,000 clones. The length of the CDR3 is 16 residues. V lost 3 bases to trimming and J lost 4 bases; unmatched junction nucleotides: 10. Germline assignment: CDR1 SGDLS and CDR2 YYNGEE. In the case of this clone: Its target is unknown.

General study results and limits: In vitro assays verified that three CMV-associated chains recognized CMV antigens specifically. Apart from CMV serostatus, no immune exposure information was available.

The sequencing sample was made of PBMCs. The chain joins TRBV9 to TRBJ1-1; 9 positions agree with TRBD1. The clonotype was recovered from a girl aged 10 to 17 in good health and CMV-seropositive. Written as DNA, the CDR3 is TGTGCCAGCAGCGCGTTACAGGGGGCGCAGGGCACTGAAGCTTTCTTT. Translation gives CASSALQGAQGTEAFF.